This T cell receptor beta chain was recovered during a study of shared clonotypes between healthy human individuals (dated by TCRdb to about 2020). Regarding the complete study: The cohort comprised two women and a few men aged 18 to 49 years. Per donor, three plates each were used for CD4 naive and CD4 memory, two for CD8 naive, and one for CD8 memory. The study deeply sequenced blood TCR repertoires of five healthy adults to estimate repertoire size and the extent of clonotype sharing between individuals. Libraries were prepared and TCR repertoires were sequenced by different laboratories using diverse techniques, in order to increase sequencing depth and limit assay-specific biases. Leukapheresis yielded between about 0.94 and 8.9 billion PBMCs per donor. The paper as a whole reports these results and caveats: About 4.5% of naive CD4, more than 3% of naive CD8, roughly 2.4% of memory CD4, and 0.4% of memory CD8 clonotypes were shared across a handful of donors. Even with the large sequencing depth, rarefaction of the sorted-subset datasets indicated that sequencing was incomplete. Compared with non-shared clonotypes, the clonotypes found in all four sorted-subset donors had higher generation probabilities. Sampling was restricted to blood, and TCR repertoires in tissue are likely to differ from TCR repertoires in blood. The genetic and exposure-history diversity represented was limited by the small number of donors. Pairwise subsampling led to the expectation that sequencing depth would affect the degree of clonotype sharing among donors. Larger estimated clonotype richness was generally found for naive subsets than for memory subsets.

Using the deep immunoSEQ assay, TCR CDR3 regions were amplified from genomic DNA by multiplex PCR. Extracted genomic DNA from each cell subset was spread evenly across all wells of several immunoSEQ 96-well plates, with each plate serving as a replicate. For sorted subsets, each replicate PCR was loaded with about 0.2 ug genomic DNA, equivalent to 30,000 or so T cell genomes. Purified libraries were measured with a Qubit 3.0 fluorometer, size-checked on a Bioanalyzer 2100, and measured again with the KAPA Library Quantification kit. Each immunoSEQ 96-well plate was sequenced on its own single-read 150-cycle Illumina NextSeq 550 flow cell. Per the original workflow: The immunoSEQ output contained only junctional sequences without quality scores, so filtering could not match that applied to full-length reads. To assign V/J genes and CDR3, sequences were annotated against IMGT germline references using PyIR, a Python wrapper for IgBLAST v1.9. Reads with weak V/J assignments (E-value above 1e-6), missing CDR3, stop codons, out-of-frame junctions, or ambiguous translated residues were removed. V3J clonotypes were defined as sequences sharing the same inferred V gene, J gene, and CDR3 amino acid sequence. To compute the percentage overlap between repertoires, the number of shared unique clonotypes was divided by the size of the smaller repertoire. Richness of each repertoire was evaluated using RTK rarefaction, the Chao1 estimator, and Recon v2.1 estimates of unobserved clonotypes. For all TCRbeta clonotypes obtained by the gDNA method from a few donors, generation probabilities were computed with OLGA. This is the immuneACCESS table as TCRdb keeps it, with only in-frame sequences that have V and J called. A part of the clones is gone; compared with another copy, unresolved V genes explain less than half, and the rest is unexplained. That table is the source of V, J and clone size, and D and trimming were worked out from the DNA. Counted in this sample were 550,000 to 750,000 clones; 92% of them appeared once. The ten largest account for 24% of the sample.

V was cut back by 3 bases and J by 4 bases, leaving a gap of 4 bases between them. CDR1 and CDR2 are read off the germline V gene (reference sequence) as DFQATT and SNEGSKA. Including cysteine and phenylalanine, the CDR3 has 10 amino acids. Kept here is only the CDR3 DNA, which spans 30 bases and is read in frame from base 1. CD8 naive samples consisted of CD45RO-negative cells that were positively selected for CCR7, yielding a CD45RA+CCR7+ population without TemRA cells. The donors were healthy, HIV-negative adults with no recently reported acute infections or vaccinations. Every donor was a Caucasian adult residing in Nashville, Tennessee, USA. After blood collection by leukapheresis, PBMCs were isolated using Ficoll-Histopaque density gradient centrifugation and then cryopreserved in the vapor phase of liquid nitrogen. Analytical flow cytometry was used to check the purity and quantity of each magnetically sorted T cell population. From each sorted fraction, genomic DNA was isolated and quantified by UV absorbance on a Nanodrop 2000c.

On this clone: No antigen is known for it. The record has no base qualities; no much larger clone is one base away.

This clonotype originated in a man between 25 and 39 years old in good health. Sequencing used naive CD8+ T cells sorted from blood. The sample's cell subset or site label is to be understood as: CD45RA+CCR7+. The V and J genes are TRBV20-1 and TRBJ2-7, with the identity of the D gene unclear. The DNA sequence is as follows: TGCAGTGCTAGTCGTTACGAGCAGTACTTC. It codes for CSASRYEQYF.